This TCR beta chain was identified in a study of cytomegalovirus exposure and HLA in healthy donors. Study results and limitations: The study assumed roughly uniform donor sequencing depth for presence/absence analyses. When analyzed later, a missense DCLRE1C variant was found to be linked to TCR beta V- and J-gene trimming. Later, an analysis showed that TCR beta chains associated with HLA were more clonally expanded than others that were equally common.

About this clone: Its specificity is not known.

The CDR3 extends over 15 amino acids. V dropped 6 bases and J dropped 0 bases, with 11 bases sitting between them. Germline V gives CDR1 SGHTA, CDR2 FQGTGA. Primers: 60 Vbeta forward and 13 Jbeta reverse. The protocol was immunoSEQ multiplex PCR, while the TCRdb copy is restricted to in-frame clones and leaves out a portion. The data hold about 59,000 clones, with about 80% observed a single time. This clonotype originated in a human donor in good health. The sample was PBMCs. The chain combines TRBV7-3 with TRBJ2-2, with TRBD2 as a possible D gene (7 bases). CDR3 residues: CASSRGGANTGELFF. For the CDR3, the DNA is TGTGCCAGCAGTCGAGGGGGGGCGAACACCGGGGAGCTGTTTTTT. Variable domain in full (rest from reference TRBV7-3 and TRBJ2-2): GAGVSQTPSNKVTEKGKYVELRCDPISGHTALYWYRQSLGQGPEFLIYFQGTGAADDSGLPNDRFFAVRPEGSVSTLKIQRTERGDSAVYLCASSRGGANTGELFFGEGSRLTVL.